One and the same sample provided the 32 T cell receptor beta chains below, sequenced in a study of response to subunit inactivated influenza vaccine. TCRdb reanalysed the RT-PCR reads using MiXCR and keeps one entry per CDR3 protein. This table has about 610,000 distinct CDR3 sequences, about 14% appearing once. The input for sequencing was PBMCs from blood, taken 12 days after vaccination. These receptor sequences come from a man between 45 and 60 years old who received an inactivated influenza vaccine.

Concerning this clonotype itself: Its ends do not fully match the called genes, so a read error is possible. The chain recombines TRBV30 with TRBJ1-1; D may be TRBD1 (5 bases). The CDR3 contains 10 residues. The germline V gene has CDR1 GTSNPN and CDR2 SVGIG (reference sequence). CDR3 sequence (DNA): TGTGCTTACCAGCGGGACGAAGGTGGATTT. Translated, it gives CAYQRDEGGF.

This clonotype was seen only a few times. The chain couples TRBV12-3 or TRBV12-4 to TRBJ2-7; 9 nucleotides line up with TRBD1. V dropped 7 bases and J dropped 1; count of bases not matched to a gene: 8. There are 15 residues in the CDR3. The chain's CDR3 is CASIQEGQGSYEQYF. The CDR3 bases are TGTGCCAGCATTCAAGAGGGACAGGGATCCTACGAGCAGTACTTC.

This clonotype has only a few counts. The V and J genes are TRBV6-1 and TRBJ2-7; perhaps D is TRBD1 or TRBD2 (5 bases each). The ends were cut back, 5 bases at V and 7 bases at J, with 24 bases in the middle. Per the germline V gene, CDR1 is MNHNS and CDR2 is SASEGT. This CDR3 has 16 amino acids. This CDR3 reads CASSPPAGTSLGEQYF. The CDR3 DNA is TGTGCCAGCAGTCCCCCGGCAGGGACGTCCCTGGGGGAGCAGTACTTC.

The V call is TRBV7-2, the J call TRBJ2-1, with D unclear. The CDR3 has 14 amino acids. V lost 2 bases, J lost 1 base, and 6 bases lay in between. The germline CDR1 and CDR2 sequences are SGHTA and FQGNSA. DNA for the CDR3: TGTGCCAGCAGCTTATATGCTTCCTACAATGAGCAGTTCTTC. This gives the protein CASSLYASYNEQFF.

The gene calls are TRBV4-1 and TRBJ2-7; D not resolved. Between the trimmed V and J ends, which lost 1 base and 1 base, there was a span of 8 bases. The CDR3 sequence is 14 residues long. Germline V gene data show CDR1 as MGHRA and CDR2 as YSYEKL. The CDR3 protein is CASSQVTTSYEQYF. Written as DNA, the CDR3 is TGCGCCAGCAGCCAAGTAACGACTTCCTACGAGCAGTACTTC.

The chain is built from TRBV4-3 and TRBJ2-7; D remains ambiguous. The CDR3 length is 15 residues. The V gene lost 0 bases and the J gene lost 3 bases, with 12 bases spanning the gap. The germline CDR1 and CDR2 sequences are LGHNA and YSLEER. CDR3 protein: CASSQDRNYVYEQYF. CDR3 sequence (DNA): TGCGCCAGCAGCCAAGATAGGAACTACGTCTACGAGCAGTACTTC.

The CDR3 spells CASSLFRGFYYEQYF. In DNA form, the CDR3 reads TGTGCCAGCAGTTTATTTCGCGGGTTCTACTACGAGCAGTACTTC. V gene TRBV28 combines with J gene TRBJ2-7, with D perhaps TRBD2 (5 bases). CDR3 length: 15 residues. Germline CDR1 is MDHEN and CDR2 is SYDVKM. The germline V and J ends were trimmed by 1 base and 3 bases, with 13 bases remaining between them.

This clonotype was observed at least ten times. CDR3: CAISESTGGGAFNEQFF. The DNA of the CDR3 is TGTGCCATCAGTGAGTCGACTGGCGGGGGGGCCTTCAATGAGCAGTTCTTC. The chain combines TRBV10-3 with TRBJ2-1; TRBD2 aligns across 9 bases. Germline V gene lookup returns CDR1 ENHRY and CDR2 SYGVKD. The CDR3 has 17 residues. With V trimmed by 0 bases and J by 6 bases, 9 bases remained unmatched.

This clonotype has at least ten counts. This chain joins TRBV10-3 and TRBJ2-7; 7 nucleotides line up with TRBD2. The CDR3 has 15 residues. Germline loops: CDR1 ENHRY, CDR2 SYGVKD. Germline trimming cut 5 bases from V and 2 bases from J; bases unmatched to any gene: 9. CDR3 nucleotide sequence: TGTGCCATCAGTCCTGTGGGAGGGCGACCCTACGAGCAGTACTTC. Protein sequence: CAISPVGGRPYEQYF.

The gene calls are TRBV20-1 and TRBJ2-4; tentatively, D is TRBD1 or TRBD2 (6 bases each). V lost 6 bases, J lost 6 bases, and 18 bases lay in between. This CDR3 has 14 amino acids. Germline CDR1 reads DFQATT; CDR2 reads SNEGSKA (reference sequence). CDR3 residues: CSARPGVGANIQYF. The DNA of the CDR3 is TGCAGTGCACGGCCGGGGGTGGGGGCAAACATTCAGTACTTC.

V usage is TRBV7-2 and J usage is TRBJ2-1; TRBD2 matches 10 bases. The V segment lost 1 base and the J segment 9 bases; nucleotides outside the gene matches: 9. Germline V gene lookup returns CDR1 SGHTA and CDR2 FQGNSA. This CDR3 is built from 16 residues. CDR3 bases: TGTGCCAGCAGCTTAGTTCTAGCGGGGGCGCTCGGTGAGCAGTTCTTC. Protein sequence: CASSLVLAGALGEQFF.

This sequence joins TRBV20-1 and TRBJ1-2, with a possible D match to TRBD1 (6 bases). Germline V gene data show CDR1 as DFQATT and CDR2 as SNEGSKA (reference sequence). V lost 6 bases, J lost 6 bases, and 14 bases lay in between. The CDR3 extends over 12 amino acids. Here the CDR3 reads CSALTGNHGYTF. CDR3 DNA: TGCAGTGCGCTAACAGGGAATCATGGCTACACCTTC.

This chain connects TRBV4-3 to TRBJ2-5; tentatively, D is TRBD1 (5 bases). The CDR3 is made up of 15 amino acids. In germline, CDR1 is LGHNA, CDR2 YSLEER. The V end lost 5 bases, the J end lost 5 bases, and 18 bases lay between the germline ends. CDR3 bases: TGCGCCAGCAGCTCACGGACAACCACGAGGGAGACCCAGTACTTC. It translates to CASSSRTTTRETQYF.

This clonotype has more than one count but fewer than ten. V and J are TRBV4-2 and TRBJ2-7; 7 bases line up with TRBD2. The junction had 4 bases not matched to a gene; V was cut back by 0 bases and J by 2 bases. The germline V gene encodes CDR1 LGHNA and CDR2 YNFKEQ. The CDR3 loop spans 15 amino acids. Here the CDR3 reads CASSQDSGLPYEQYF. The CDR3 DNA sequence: TGTGCCAGCAGCCAAGATTCGGGACTACCCTACGAGCAGTACTTC.

There are many counts of this clonotype. CDR3 residues: CASSETGRFTEAFF. The CDR3 nucleotides read TGTGCCAGCAGCGAGACTGGACGGTTCACTGAAGCTTTCTTT. V gene TRBV11-2 combines with J gene TRBJ1-1; D is unresolved. Per germline, CDR1 SGHAT and CDR2 FQNNGV. This CDR3 has 14 residues. Trimming pared 5 bases from V and 4 bases from J, leaving 14 bases between.

This chain links TRBV20-1 with TRBJ2-7, with 7 bases that match TRBD2. Germline values: CDR1 DFQATT, CDR2 SNEGSKA (reference sequence). J gave up 6 bases and V 2 bases, and 4 bases lay outside the gene matches. There are 12 residues in the CDR3. The CDR3 nucleotides read TGCAGTGCTAGAAGCGGGACGGCCGAGCAGTACTTC. It codes for CSARSGTAEQYF.

This chain connects TRBV29-1 to TRBJ1-6, with 7 bases fitting TRBD1. The CDR3 totals 17 residues. Germline CDR1 and CDR2: SQVTM and ANQGSEA. V was clipped by 4 bases and J by 5 bases; unmatched bases: 14. The CDR3: CSVGGSRQGDDNSPLHF. The CDR3 DNA is TGCAGCGTTGGGGGTAGCCGACAGGGTGACGATAATTCACCCCTCCACTTT.

The J gene is TRBJ2-2, the V gene TRBV28; 12 nucleotides align to TRBD2. The germline V gene encodes CDR1 MDHEN and CDR2 SYDVKM. The CDR3 consists of 15 residues. Trimming removed 5 bases from V and 5 bases from J; junction bases left unmatched: 3. The CDR3 DNA reads TGTGCCAGCAGTGCCCTAGCGGGGGGGACCGGGGAGCTGTTTTTT. It encodes CASSALAGGTGELFF.

The V gene is TRBV30, the J gene TRBJ2-3; no definite D call. Germline V gene lookup returns CDR1 GTSNPN and CDR2 SVGIG (reference sequence). Trimming took 5 bases from V and 1 from J, leaving 7 bases between them. This CDR3 region has 12 residues. Here the CDR3 reads CAWDGRTDTQYF. CDR3 in DNA: TGTGCCTGGGACGGTCGCACAGATACGCAGTATTTT. Drawing the rest from reference TRBV30 and TRBJ2-3, the complete variable domain is SQTIHQWPATLVQPVGSPLSLECTVEGTSNPNLYWYRQAAGRGLQLLFYSVGIGQISSEVPQNLSASRPQDRQFILSSKKLLLSDSGFYLCAWDGRTDTQYFGPGTRLTVL.

In its sample, this clonotype was seen a few times. The chain has TRBV5-1 and TRBJ1-2; 7 nucleotides line up with TRBD1. The CDR3 has 15 amino acids. The germline V gene has CDR1 SGHRS and CDR2 YFSETQ. The V gene end was trimmed by 4 bases and the J gene end by 7 bases; junction bases not matched to a gene: 13. The CDR3 spells CASSSAGTASSGYTF. CDR3 DNA sequence: TGCGCCAGCAGCAGCGCCGGGACAGCCTCTTCTGGCTACACCTTC.

This clonotype was counted only a few times. V and J are TRBV7-2 and TRBJ1-5; maybe TRBD1 (6 bases). The CDR3 totals 23 residues. The V and J ends lost 0 bases and 2 bases respectively, with 32 bases between them. The germline gives CDR1 SGHTA, CDR2 FQGNSA. The CDR3 is CASSLAVLPRDMYPHCGNQPQHF. The CDR3 DNA is TGTGCCAGCAGCTTAGCCGTACTCCCCCGGGACATGTATCCCCACTGTGGCAATCAGCCCCAGCATTTT.

This chain links TRBV5-1 with TRBJ2-5; the match to TRBD1 covers 9 bases. Trimming cost V 0 bases and J 5 bases; bases outside gene matches: 8. CDR3 length: 16 amino acids. Germline lookup yields CDR1 SGHRS and CDR2 YFSETQ. DNA of the CDR3: TGCGCCAGCAGCTTGGGGGGACAGGGAAGGTCGGAGACCCAGTACTTC. Protein sequence: CASSLGGQGRSETQYF. The full variable domain, with the rest looked up from reference TRBV5-1 and TRBJ2-5, is KAGVTQTPRYLIKTRGQQVTLSCSPISGHRSVSWYQQTPGQGLQFLFEYFSETQRNKGNFPGRFSGRQFSNSRSEMNVSTLELGDSALYLCASSLGGQGRSETQYFGPGTRLLVL.

A few counts support this clonotype. The V gene is TRBV5-6, the J gene TRBJ1-4, with 9 bases lining up with TRBD1. The germline V gene has CDR1 SGHDT and CDR2 YYEEEE. CDR3 size: 16 residues. V was pared by 5 bases and J by 5 bases, with 10 bases of the junction left unmatched. This CDR3 reads CASSPNRGRGNEKLFF. The CDR3, as DNA: TGTGCCAGCAGTCCAAACAGGGGGCGCGGGAATGAAAAACTGTTTTTT.

This clonotype was detected a few times. The V and J genes are TRBV6-2 or TRBV6-3 and TRBJ2-5; 7 bases fit TRBD1. This CDR3 has 15 residues. CDR1 MNHEY and CDR2 SVGEGT come from the germline V gene. Losses at the gene ends were 4 bases for V and 1 base for J; bases not matched to a gene: 6. CDR3 bases: TGTGCCAGCAGTTCCCCGGGACAGATCCAAGAGACCCAGTACTTC. This encodes CASSSPGQIQETQYF.

V is TRBV6-1 and J is TRBJ2-1; D uncertain. The V gene lost 9 bases and the J gene lost 0 bases, with 9 bases spanning the gap. The CDR3 runs to 13 residues. Looked up from germline, CDR1 is MNHNS and CDR2 is SASEGT. The CDR3 is CASAQSSYNEQFF. DNA of the CDR3: TGTGCCAGTGCCCAGAGCTCCTACAATGAGCAGTTCTTC.

The chain has TRBV12-3 or TRBV12-4 and TRBJ2-7; D may correspond to TRBD1 or TRBD2 (5 bases each). The CDR3 runs 14 residues. The V end lost 1 base, the J end lost 1 base, and 8 bases lay between the germline ends. CDR3: CASSLGRESYEQYF. CDR3 nucleotides: TGTGCCAGCAGTTTAGGCAGGGAGTCCTACGAGCAGTACTTC.

The genes are TRBV28 and TRBJ1-2; TRBD1 might be the D (6 bases). Germline V gene lookup returns CDR1 MDHEN and CDR2 SYDVKM. This CDR3 is 18 amino acids long. V lost 10 bases and J 4 bases, leaving 31 bases between the germline ends. This chain's CDR3 is CATSPPSYRALRVYGYTF. CDR3 nucleotide sequence: TGTGCCACCAGCCCCCCCTCTTACAGGGCCTTGCGGGTCTATGGCTACACCTTC.

There are many counts of this clonotype. This sequence joins TRBV5-1 and TRBJ2-1, with D unclear. The V gene lost 0 bases and the J gene lost 6 bases, with 7 bases spanning the gap. The CDR3 sequence is 13 residues long. Germline V gene sequence: CDR1 SGHRS, CDR2 YFSETQ. The CDR3 is CASSLAASNEQFF. The CDR3 DNA reads as TGCGCCAGCAGCTTGGCCGCTAGCAATGAGCAGTTCTTC.

This clonotype has only a few counts. V is TRBV29-1 and J is TRBJ2-7; the D gene could be TRBD1 or TRBD2 (5 bases each). Germline CDR1 and CDR2: SQVTM and ANQGSEA. This CDR3 spans 12 amino acids. V shed 6 bases and J shed 2 bases, with 11 bases lying between them. The CDR3 loop is CSVRDEAYEQYF. In DNA, the CDR3 is TGCAGCGTACGGGACGAGGCCTACGAGCAGTACTTC.

The V and J genes are TRBV2 and TRBJ2-3; TRBD1 aligns across 8 bases. There are 14 residues in the CDR3. Trimming took 6 bases from V and 2 from J; bases not matched to a gene: 4. Germline CDR1 and CDR2: SNHLY and FYNNEI. CDR3 loop: CASRQGGYTDTQYF. In nucleotides, the CDR3 is TGTGCCAGCAGACAGGGGGGTTACACAGATACGCAGTATTTT.

J is TRBJ1-2 and V is TRBV3-1, with 9 bases fitting TRBD1. The germline V gene encodes CDR1 LGHDT and CDR2 YNNKEL (reference sequence). The J segment lost 7 bases and the V segment lost 2 bases, leaving 5 bases of the junction unmatched. The CDR3 runs to 14 residues. In DNA form, the CDR3 reads TGTGCCAGCAGCCAACCACAGGGGGCCGGTGGCTACACCTTC. Protein product: CASSQPQGAGGYTF.

Comment on this clonotype: A read error may be the cause here, since a much bigger clone is one base away. The chain carries TRBV15 and TRBJ2-5; TRBD1 matches at 8 bases. The J call may be faulty, since TRBJ2-1 better matches the DNA end. CDR1 LNHNV and CDR2 YYDKDF come from the germline V gene (reference sequence). CDR3 size: 15 residues. CDR3 in DNA: TGTGCCACCAGCGTGACGGACAGGGCCCAAGAGACCCAGTTCTTC. This codes for CATSVTDRAQETQFF.